The 10 T cell receptor beta chains below all came from one sample that was sequenced in a study of blood T cell repertoires in COVID-19. Assay: immunoSEQ multiplex PCR; the TCRdb copy retains only in-frame clones and omits some. The sample has tens of thousands of clones, around 95% seen once; the top ten hold 4.1%. The sample comprised peripheral blood. These TCRs come from a human donor with active COVID-19. The donor label of this sample is uncertain.

V and J are TRBV7-8 and TRBJ2-5; 8 positions match TRBD2. Per germline, CDR1 SGHVS and CDR2 FQNEAQ. The CDR3 runs to 17 residues. The V and J ends lost 5 bases and 9 bases, in that order; junction bases with no gene match: 20. This CDR3 is CASSQASAAGARRPQYF. CDR3 bases: TGTGCCAGCAGCCAAGCCTCTGCAGCGGGGGCCCGCAGGCCCCAGTACTTC.

As for this clone: The junction differs from germline at one of its ends, possibly a read error. V gene TRBV7-6 combines with J gene TRBJ2-1; D possibly corresponds to TRBD1 (6 bases). The CDR3 consists of 13 residues. Germline CDR1 SGHVS, CDR2 FNYEAQ. CDR3: CASSAERGSSPIF. Written as DNA, the CDR3 is TGTGCCAGCAGCGCGGAGAGGGGGTCCTCCCCCATCTTC.

The chain uses TRBV5-1 and TRBJ1-1; perhaps TRBD1 as D (5 bases). Trimming left V 3 bases short and J 8 bases short, with 26 bases between. CDR1 and CDR2 (germline): SGHRS, YFSETQ. The CDR3 spans 17 residues. CDR3 protein: CASSSLAAQWGEGEAFF. As DNA, the CDR3 is TGCGCCAGCAGCTCACTGGCCGCCCAGTGGGGGGAGGGGGAAGCTTTCTTT.

This clone was seen a handful of times. This chain uses TRBV27 with TRBJ1-6, with D tentatively TRBD1 (5 bases). The CDR3 has 15 residues. V lost 0 bases and J lost 7, with 10 bases in between. The germline V gene encodes CDR1 MNHEY and CDR2 SMNVEV (reference sequence). The CDR3 region is CASSLSRRGNSPLHF. The CDR3, as DNA: TGTGCCAGCAGTTTATCCCGACGGGGGAATTCACCCCTCCACTTT.

This chain uses TRBV19 with TRBJ2-7, with 8 bases identical to TRBD1. After removal of 3 bases from V and 6 bases from J, the junction contained 7 bases not matched to a gene. Germline V gene lookup returns CDR1 LNHDA and CDR2 SQIVND (reference sequence). The CDR3 is made up of 14 amino acids. CDR3 coding DNA: TGTGCCAGTAGTATCGACAGGGGAACGGGCGAGCAGTACTTC. Residues: CASSIDRGTGEQYF.

V is TRBV4-1 and J is TRBJ1-3; D gene ambiguous. Per germline, CDR1 MGHRA and CDR2 YSYEKL. The V end lost 0 bases, the J end lost 0 bases, and 9 bases lay between the germline ends. This CDR3 is 16 amino acids long. The CDR3 DNA is TGCGCCAGCAGCCAAGATCTGGCAGTCTCTGGAAACACCATATATTTT. Amino acids: CASSQDLAVSGNTIYF.

The chain couples TRBV19 to TRBJ2-2; 8 nucleotides agree with TRBD1. Trimming took 5 bases from V and 4 from J; bases not matched to a gene: 6. Germline assignment: CDR1 LNHDA and CDR2 SQIVND (reference sequence). This CDR3 comprises 15 residues. As DNA, the CDR3 is TGTGCCAGTAGTGTCCAGGGGGCGGGCACCGGGGAGCTGTTTTTT. This gives the protein CASSVQGAGTGELFF.

The chain uses TRBV19 and TRBJ1-1, with TRBD1 as a possible D gene (6 bases). Germline V gene lookup returns CDR1 LNHDA and CDR2 SQIVND (reference sequence). This CDR3 region has 14 residues. V was trimmed by 7 bases and J by 2 bases, leaving 14 bases between them. As DNA, the CDR3 is TGTGCCAGTACCACAGGGACCCTCAACACTGAAGCTTTCTTT. Its translation: CASTTGTLNTEAFF. Full variable domain (rest looked up from reference TRBV19 and TRBJ1-1): DGGITQSPKYLFRKEGQNVTLSCEQNLNHDAMYWYRQDPGQGLRLIYYSQIVNDFQKGDIAEGYSVSREKKESFPLTVTSAQKNPTAFYLCASTTGTLNTEAFFGQGTRLTVV.

This sequence joins TRBV9 and TRBJ2-1, with 14 bases matching TRBD2. This CDR3 has 15 amino acids. The V gene end was trimmed by 0 bases and the J gene end by 8 bases; junction bases not matched to a gene: 1. The germline V gene encodes CDR1 SGDLS and CDR2 YYNGEE. CDR3 residues: CASSVGTSGRYEQFF. For the CDR3, the DNA is TGTGCCAGCAGCGTAGGGACTAGCGGGAGGTATGAGCAGTTCTTC.

The rearrangement joins TRBV5-4 to TRBJ2-3; the D gene is possibly TRBD2 (5 bases). The CDR3 contains 15 residues. Germline CDR1 SGHNT, CDR2 YYREEE (reference sequence). Trimming took off 4 bases at V and 6 bases at J, with 18 bases between the two ends. CDR3 in amino acids: CASSLSAGPGDTQYF. In DNA, the CDR3 is TGTGCCAGCAGCCTCTCGGCGGGCCCGGGGGATACGCAGTATTTT.